This record looks at one T cell receptor beta chain sequence and its context. In its sample, this clonotype was seen once. Its antigen is unknown. No base qualities exist here, and no much larger clone lies one base off it. A single read counts as weak evidence. Spanning cysteine to phenylalanine, the CDR3 consists of 18 amino acids. The entry retains the CDR3 DNA only, 54 bases that are in frame from base 1. For CDR1 and CDR2, the germline V gene lists SGHTA and FQGNSA. The V end gives up 4 bases and the J end 4 bases, leaving 9 bases in the junction not matched to a gene. The data were obtained in a study of blood T cells in healthy people across ages (dated by TCRdb to the mid-2010s). Regarding the complete study: Template switching captured roughly one uniquely barcoded TCR beta cDNA molecule per two T cells in model experiments. The study measured age-related changes in TCR beta repertoire diversity using deep sequencing normalized with unique cDNA molecular identifiers. Donors were grouped into four age groups: young (average approximately 15 years), middle-aged (roughly 38), aged (around 62) and long-lived (just over 80). To avoid experimental bias, donors of different ages were distributed randomly across sequencing lanes. For two donors (one aged 18 to 30 and one aged 80 or older), the study analyzed two additional independent replicas of 1 million unique cDNA reads from the same blood draw.

Donors were 30 to 45 systemically healthy Caucasian individuals from Russia aged roughly 6 to 100 years. Each donor gave 9 to 10 milliliters of peripheral blood, collected into EDTA-treated Vacutainer tubes. Ficoll-Paque density-gradient centrifugation was used to isolate PBMCs, with at least 7 million per sample. Total RNA was extracted from PBMCs with Trizol reagent, with at least 5.5 micrograms obtained per sample. For every donor, flow cytometry on a PBMC aliquot measured the percentage of naive CD45RAhigh/CD27high T cells. Points the paper makes about the study in general: Compared with the aged group, the long-lived group had more naive CD4+ T cells, fewer expanded clones and increased TCR diversity, a pattern suggesting age selection. Estimates of total diversity from one million sequenced T cells were regarded as lower bounds and underestimates. Bulk unsorted PBMC profiling prevented conclusive comparison of naive and antigen-experienced compartments. As age increased, observed TCR beta diversity per million T cells dropped in a roughly linear way, and a significant reduction was already evident by age about 40. Donor CMV infection status was unknown, potentially confounding age-related changes in expanded clonotypes. The percentage of naive T cells measured by flow cytometry correlated strongly with observed TCR beta diversity.

The protocol used for the library was 5' RACE. The instrument given in TCRdb is Illumina HiSeq 2500. The second PCR ran for about 6 to 11 cycles and used a J-beta primer mix along with a sample-barcoded 5' primer. A template-switch 5' adaptor carrying 12 random nucleotides introduced a unique molecular identifier onto each TCR beta cDNA molecule. Each sample yielded at least 2.5 million CDR3-containing paired-end reads. First-strand cDNA synthesis was performed from all RNA using the Mint cDNA synthesis kit, with priming by a TRBC-specific oligonucleotide. Following uracil-DNA glycosylase treatment, a first 18-cycle PCR with universal primers M1SS and BC2_uni_R was performed on all cDNA. In the source study's methods: Each sample was normalized by randomly selecting 1 million high-quality reads, each carrying a distinct molecular identifier. Instead of being binned into consensus sequences, reads that shared molecular identifiers were thrown out. CDR3 identification, clonotype clustering and error correction used MiTCR with a Q25 quality threshold and the strictest error-elimination algorithm. A nonparametric unseen species model with Euler transformation was used to estimate lower-bound total TCR beta diversity. The public reads were reanalyzed by TCRdb: fastp trimming at Q25, MiXCR alignment, in-frame beta chains only. Every CDR3 protein is listed once, alongside the most common genes and DNA of its rows. Clone size and V and J calls follow TCRdb, not the original study. In all, the sample holds more than 700,000 distinct CDR3 sequences, and about 53% of those were seen once. Of the sample, approximately 40% falls within the top ten clones.

The receptor was isolated from an elderly man in good health. The sample consisted of blood. The chain links TRBV7-2 with TRBJ2-3; 15 bases in the middle match TRBD2. The DNA sequence is as follows: TGTGCCAGCAGCTCACGGACTAGCGGGAGGGGCCGGGCAGATACGCAGTATTTT. It translates as CASSSRTSGRGRADTQYF. Outside the CDR3, residues come from the reference TRBV7-2 and TRBJ2-3 proteins, so the full variable domain is: GAGVSQSPSNKVTEKGKDVELRCDPISGHTALYWYRQSLGQGLEFLIYFQGNSAPDKSGLPSDRFSAERTGGSVSTLTIQRTQQEDSAVYLCASSSRTSGRGRADTQYFGPGTRLTVL.